This T cell receptor (beta chain) was retrieved from a study of CD8 T cells in ankylosing spondylitis. Study findings and constraints: Before this, some motif variants had been reported in reactive arthritis synovial fluid and blood. According to the report, clones linked to the disease were significantly enriched in matched synovial fluid samples taken from ankylosing spondylitis patients. Clones linked to disease, bearing a CD8+ phenotype, were relatively rare in peripheral blood. Blood of patients with ankylosing spondylitis appeared to be characterized by a TCR beta motif of several highly homologous variants.

5'-RACE, quantitative and with molecular barcodes, yielded the TCR beta libraries. TCRdb ran MiXCR on the 5' RACE reads and lists one entry per CDR3 protein. This sample has about 840,000 distinct CDR3 sequences, with approximately 12% found just once. In its sample, this clonotype was seen a few times. Its antigen is as yet unknown. Germline V gives CDR1 DFQATT, CDR2 SNEGSKA (reference sequence). The CDR3 is 12 amino acids. V dropped 2 bases and J dropped 2 bases, with 6 bases sitting between them. Sequencing used blood, either unsorted or a sorted T cell fraction (not recorded which). This sequence was found in a male donor with ankylosing spondylitis. The chain carries TRBV20-1 and TRBJ2-5, with D uncertain. Written as DNA, the CDR3 is TGCAGTGCTAGAAGCCAGCAAGAGACCCAGTACTTC. Translated, it gives CSARSQQETQYF.